These T cell receptor beta chains were read from a single sample in a study of blood T cells in healthy people across ages. In TCRdb, the 5' RACE reads were re-called with MiXCR into one record per CDR3 protein. The repertoire holds hundreds of thousands of distinct CDR3 sequences, with roughly 46% as singletons. Sequencing input: blood. The source of these receptors is a man of 80 years or more in good health. Each CDR3 is given with its conserved first and last residue. The D gene is left open where the match is weak. Not every row has a clone size; where given, it reads once, few, many or a size class.

J	D	size	V	DNA	CDR3
TRBJ2-5	TRBD1	.	TRBV19	TGTGCCAGTAGTCTCCACAGGGGAAAGGCCCAAGAGACCCAGTACTTC	CASSLHRGKAQETQYF
TRBJ2-3	TRBD1	.	TRBV7-3	TGTGCCAGCAGCTGGGACAGGGGAGGGACGCAGTATTTT	CASSWDRGGTQYF
TRBJ2-7	.	.	TRBV12-3/TRBV12-4	TGTGCCAGCAGTCGGGGGCCTGGGGCCTACGAGCAGTACTTC	CASSRGPGAYEQYF
TRBJ2-1	.	.	TRBV15	TGTGCCACCAGCCGAGCTCCTTCCAGCTCCTACAATGAGCAGTTCTTC	CATSRAPSSSYNEQFF
TRBJ1-3	.	.	TRBV9	TGTGCCAGCAGCTATACGGCCTCTGGAAACACCATATATTTT	CASSYTASGNTIYF
TRBJ1-2	TRBD1	.	TRBV9	TGTGCCAGCAGCGCAAGGGACAGGGGGTCCGGGGGGGGCTACACCTTC	CASSARDRGSGGGYTF
TRBJ2-3	.	few	TRBV5-1	TGCGCCAGCACCCTGTATGGGGGTACAGATACGCAGTATTTT	CASTLYGGTDTQYF
TRBJ2-1	TRBD2	.	TRBV4-3	TGCGCCAGCAGCCAAGAGCGGGGGGACTCATACAATGAGCAGTTCTTC	CASSQERGDSYNEQFF
TRBJ2-5	.	.	TRBV9	TGTGCCAGCAGCGTCTATACAGGGAACGATGAGCAGTACTTC	CASSVYTGNDEQYF
TRBJ2-1	TRBD2	.	TRBV5-1	TGCGCCAGCAGCTTACTAGCGACTGAGCAGTTCTTC	CASSLLATEQFF
TRBJ2-3	.	many	TRBV4-3	TGCGCCAGCAGCCAAGCCTTCGACCCTGAAGATACGCAGTATTTT	CASSQAFDPEDTQYF
TRBJ2-1	.	few	TRBV7-9	TGTGCCAGCAGCTTTGATGTAGGGCAGGAGTTCTTC	CASSFDVGQEFF
TRBJ1-5	TRBD1	.	TRBV20-1	TGCAGTGCTAGAGGTCCGACAGGGAATCAGCCCCAGCATTTT	CSARGPTGNQPQHF
TRBJ2-3	TRBD1	.	TRBV5-1	TGCGCCAGCAGCTTGGGGGACAGGGTGACAGATACGCAGTATTTT	CASSLGDRVTDTQYF
TRBJ2-7	.	.	TRBV4-1	TGCGCCAGCAGCCAAGACGTCCTCTCCTACGAGCAGTACTTC	CASSQDVLSYEQYF
TRBJ2-7	TRBD2	.	TRBV28	TGTGCCAGCAAGATCAGTCTAGCGGGAGAATACGAGCAGTACTTC	CASKISLAGEYEQYF
TRBJ2-2	.	.	TRBV9	TGTGCCAGCAGCCCCCAGATGCGGTTCACCGGGGAGCTGTTTTTT	CASSPQMRFTGELFF
TRBJ2-3	.	.	TRBV6-2/TRBV6-3	TGTGCCAGCAGTGACCCCAGACCAGATACGCAGTATTTT	CASSDPRPDTQYF
TRBJ1-4	.	.	TRBV15	TGTGCCACCAGCAGAGATCTAGGACTCCGGGTCCAGGAAAAACTGTTTTTT	CATSRDLGLRVQEKLFF
TRBJ2-1	TRBD2	.	TRBV9	TGTGCCAGCAGCGCAATTAGCGGGGGAAATGAGCAGTTCTTC	CASSAISGGNEQFF
TRBJ2-1	.	.	TRBV29-1	TGCAGCGTTGGGCCTAGGGCGGGGAATGAGCAGTTCTTC	CSVGPRAGNEQFF
TRBJ2-1	TRBD2	.	TRBV2	TGTGCCAGCCGAGACGGTAGCGGGGGGAATAATGAGCAGTTCTTC	CASRDGSGGNNEQFF
TRBJ1-2	TRBD1	few	TRBV30	TGTGCCTCCTGGGACAGGGACGGTACCTATGGCTACACCTTC	CASWDRDGTYGYTF
TRBJ1-5	TRBD1	.	TRBV20-1	TGCAGTGGTAGAGAACAGGGGTCAGGCAATCAGCCCCAGCATTTT	CSGREQGSGNQPQHF
TRBJ2-1	.	.	TRBV7-2	TGTGCCAGCAGCTTAAGGCCCCTACCCCCCGATAATGAGCAGTTCTTC	CASSLRPLPPDNEQFF
TRBJ2-3	TRBD2	.	TRBV20-1	TGCAGTGCTCCATTTAGCGGGGGGCGCACAGATACGCAGTATTTT	CSAPFSGGRTDTQYF
TRBJ1-6	TRBD1	.	TRBV7-2	TGTGCCAGCAGCTTCGAAGGACAGGGGACCTCACCCCTCCACTTT	CASSFEGQGTSPLHF
TRBJ2-7	TRBD2	.	TRBV12-3/TRBV12-4	TGTGCCAGCAGTCCTAGCGGAGGGCCCCTCTACGAGCAGTACTTC	CASSPSGGPLYEQYF
TRBJ2-7	.	.	TRBV24-1	TGTGCCACCGGCAGAGAATACAATGAGCAGTACTTC	CATGREYNEQYF
TRBJ2-7	.	.	TRBV27	TGTGCCAGCAGTTTTTCGGGGGGCGGCTCCTACGAGCAGTACTTC	CASSFSGGGSYEQYF
TRBJ1-2	TRBD1	.	TRBV7-2	TGTGCCAGCAGCTCCGGAGGGACAGGCCTAAACTATGGCTACACCTTC	CASSSGGTGLNYGYTF
TRBJ2-3	TRBD2	.	TRBV7-2	TGTGCCAGCAGCTTAGGCGGGGGGGCGACAGATACGCAGTATTTT	CASSLGGGATDTQYF
TRBJ2-1	TRBD2	many	TRBV12-3/TRBV12-4	TGTGCCAGCAGTGTCCCGACTAGCGGGATGTCCAATGAGCAGTTCTTC	CASSVPTSGMSNEQFF
TRBJ2-5	TRBD1	few	TRBV3-1	TGTGCCAGCAGCCAAGACTTATTCAGGGGGAAGTACTTC	CASSQDLFRGKYF
TRBJ2-7	TRBD2	.	TRBV2	TGTGCCAGCAGGGGGACTACAGTCTACGAGCAGTACTTC	CASRGTTVYEQYF
TRBJ2-1	.	.	TRBV6-5	TGTGCCAGCAGCTCCGCCGGGGAGACCTACAATGAGCAGTTCTTC	CASSSAGETYNEQFF
TRBJ2-3	TRBD1	.	TRBV28	TGTGCCAGCAGGGTAACAGGGGGCACAGATACGCAGTATTTT	CASRVTGGTDTQYF
TRBJ2-7	.	.	TRBV19	TGTGCCAGTAGTCGTCTTGCTAGGGGACCTTTCTCCTACGAGCAGTACTTC	CASSRLARGPFSYEQYF
TRBJ1-2	TRBD1	.	TRBV12-3/TRBV12-4	TGTGCCAGCACGGTGACAGGGAATTGGTGGTATGGCTACACCTTC	CASTVTGNWWYGYTF
TRBJ2-3	.	few	TRBV28	TGTGCCAGCAGTCCGGACTTCACAGATACGCAGTATTTT	CASSPDFTDTQYF
TRBJ2-1	TRBD2	.	TRBV7-2	TGTGCCAGCAGCTTCCTTCGACGGGCGGGAGGGCCCCTCTCGTACAATGAGCAGTTCTTC	CASSFLRRAGGPLSYNEQFF
TRBJ2-4	TRBD1	.	TRBV5-1	TGCGCCAGCAGCTTAGGACAGGGATCCAAAAACATTCAGTACTTC	CASSLGQGSKNIQYF
TRBJ2-5	.	many	TRBV12-3/TRBV12-4	TGTGCCAGCAGTCCTGATCAAGAGACCCAGTACTTC	CASSPDQETQYF
TRBJ2-3	TRBD2	few	TRBV5-1	TGCGCCAGCAGCTCTACCGGACTAGCGCTTAGCACAGATACGCAGTATTTT	CASSSTGLALSTDTQYF
TRBJ2-3	.	.	TRBV5-1	TGCGCCAGCAGCCCGATGCGACTTTCCAGCGCGGATACGCAGTATTTT	CASSPMRLSSADTQYF
TRBJ2-7	.	few	TRBV27	TGTGCCAGCAGGATCAGGGGGGGATCCTACGAGCAGTACTTC	CASRIRGGSYEQYF
TRBJ2-1	TRBD2	.	TRBV20-1	TGCAGTGCTAGAAGTCCAGCGGGAGGGCCGGGGGAGCAGTTCTTC	CSARSPAGGPGEQFF
TRBJ2-7	.	few	TRBV5-1	TGCGCCAGCAGCTTGGACTTTACGACCCTGAGCTCCTACGAGCAGTACTTC	CASSLDFTTLSSYEQYF
TRBJ2-1	TRBD2	.	TRBV20-1	TGCAGTGCTAGACAGACTAGCGGCCCGGGCTATGAGCAGTTCTTC	CSARQTSGPGYEQFF
TRBJ1-6	.	.	TRBV7-2	TGTGCCAGCAGCTTTCGGGCAGGGGCTGGTTCACCCCTCCACTTT	CASSFRAGAGSPLHF
TRBJ2-7	.	few	TRBV30	TGTGCCTGGAGTGTAATGTCACAACTCCCACCCTACGAGCAGTACTTC	CAWSVMSQLPPYEQYF
TRBJ2-7	TRBD1	many	TRBV7-9	TGTGCCAGCAGCACGGGACAGCACTACGAGCAGTACTTC	CASSTGQHYEQYF
TRBJ2-1	TRBD1	.	TRBV4-3	TGCGCCAGCAGCCGGGCGGGACAGGGGTCGCAAAGTGAGCAGTTCTTC	CASSRAGQGSQSEQFF
TRBJ1-5	.	.	TRBV12-3/TRBV12-4	TGTGCCAGCAGTTCTCCGGGACCCAATAGCAATCAGCCCCAGCATTTT	CASSSPGPNSNQPQHF
TRBJ2-7	.	.	TRBV7-2	TGTGCCAGCAGCGAGTGGACAGTGGGAGCCTACGAGCAGTACTTC	CASSEWTVGAYEQYF